What follows describes a single T cell receptor (beta chain). This record comes from a study of blood T cell repertoires in COVID-19. The V end lost 5 bases, the J end lost 0 bases, and 7 bases lay between the germline ends. The CDR3 extends over 13 amino acids. TCRdb's copy holds only in-frame clones and misses some; the assay was immunoSEQ multiplex PCR. Here the sample spans more than 300,000 clones, more than 70% being singletons. This chain connects TRBV12-3 or TRBV12-4 to TRBJ2-5; D gene ambiguous. This receptor was obtained from a woman aged 25 to 39 with COVID-19, enrolled during active disease. Sequences were obtained from peripheral blood. In DNA, the CDR3 is TGTGCCAGCAGTCCGAGCTACCAAGAGACCCAGTACTTC. Its translation: CASSPSYQETQYF.